The 22 T cell receptor beta chains below all came from one sample that was sequenced in a study of cytomegalovirus exposure and HLA in healthy donors. PCR employed 60 Vbeta and 13 Jbeta primers. Clones were read by immunoSEQ multiplex PCR, and TCRdb kept only the in-frame ones, dropping some. The repertoire has about 180,000 clones, around four fifths of them found once; the top ten carry approximately 1.4%. Sequencing used PBMCs. The source is a man aged 18 to 30 in good health and CMV-seronegative.

This rearrangement joins TRBV19 to TRBJ2-5, with 11 bases lining up with TRBD2. The CDR3 covers 16 residues. V trimming: 4 bases; J trimming: 0 bases; junction bases outside the gene matches: 4. CDR1 and CDR2 (germline): LNHDA, SQIVND (reference sequence). The CDR3 sequence: CASSTRLAGNQETQYF. CDR3 in DNA: TGTGCCAGTAGTACCCGACTAGCGGGGAACCAAGAGACCCAGTACTTC. The variable domain in full, completed from reference TRBV19 and TRBJ2-5, reads DGGITQSPKYLFRKEGQNVTLSCEQNLNHDAMYWYRQDPGQGLRLIYYSQIVNDFQKGDIAEGYSVSREKKESFPLTVTSAQKNPTAFYLCASSTRLAGNQETQYFGPGTRLLVL.

This chain joins TRBV9 and TRBJ1-1; D gene ambiguous. The ends were cut back, 3 bases at V and 6 bases at J, with 12 bases in the middle. From germline, CDR1 is SGDLS and CDR2 YYNGEE. This CDR3 comprises 13 residues. The CDR3 DNA is TGTGCCAGCAGCGCCGATAGTAGAGCTGAAGCTTTCTTT. Protein product: CASSADSRAEAFF. The full variable domain, its missing parts supplied by reference TRBV9 and TRBJ1-1, is DSGVTQTPKHLITATGQRVTLRCSPRSGDLSVYWYQQSLDQGLQFLIQYYNGEERAKGNILERFSAQQFPDLHSELNLSSLELGDSALYFCASSADSRAEAFFGQGTRLTVV.

The genes are TRBV19 and TRBJ2-1, with a weak D call TRBD2 (7 bases). This CDR3 spans 16 amino acids. In germline, CDR1 is LNHDA, CDR2 SQIVND (reference sequence). Trimming left V 6 bases short and J 6 bases short, with 21 bases between. The chain's CDR3 is CASREGVGLAANEQFF. Written as DNA, the CDR3 is TGTGCCAGTAGAGAGGGGGTCGGGCTAGCGGCCAATGAGCAGTTCTTC.

The chain is built from TRBV4-3 and TRBJ2-1, with TRBD2 as a possible D gene (5 bases). With 4 bases removed from V and 7 bases from J, the gap between germline ends came to 17 bases. Germline V gives CDR1 LGHNA, CDR2 YSLEER. The length of the CDR3 is 15 residues. The CDR3 is CASSRGLSSGNEQFF. CDR3 in DNA: TGCGCCAGCAGCCGAGGACTGAGTAGTGGAAATGAGCAGTTCTTC.

In DNA, the CDR3 is TGTGCCAGCAGCTTTCTCTCCGGGGTGGAGACCCAGTACTTC. This sequence encodes CASSFLSGVETQYF. This chain uses TRBV7-8 with TRBJ2-5, with D possibly matching TRBD2 (5 bases). Germline loops: CDR1 SGHVS, CDR2 FQNEAQ. CDR3 length: 14 residues. Trimming took 3 bases from V and 5 from J, leaving 13 bases between them.

The chain couples TRBV4-2 to TRBJ2-7; possible D gene TRBD1, 6 bases. The CDR3 is 15 residues long. V was pared by 0 bases and J by 1 base, with 10 bases between. Germline V gives CDR1 LGHNA, CDR2 YNFKEQ. The CDR3 region is CASSQEWQGSYEQYF. CDR3 coding DNA: TGTGCCAGCAGCCAAGAATGGCAGGGGTCCTACGAGCAGTACTTC.

The chain links TRBV6-4 to TRBJ2-1; 13 nucleotides match TRBD2. The CDR3 contains 15 residues. The V gene's germline CDR1 is MRHNA and CDR2 SNTAGT. V lost 5 bases to trimming and J lost 8 bases; unmatched junction nucleotides: 6. CDR3 protein: CASSPRLAGGDEQFF. The CDR3 DNA is TGTGCCAGCAGTCCCCGACTAGCGGGAGGCGATGAGCAGTTCTTC.

This chain connects TRBV2 to TRBJ1-5; 10 bases align to TRBD1. The CDR3 runs 20 residues. Germline V gene data show CDR1 as SNHLY and CDR2 as FYNNEI. After removal of 8 bases from V and 0 bases from J, the junction contained 19 bases not matched to a gene. The CDR3 loop reads CASRLYPGQGTLYSNQPQHF. The CDR3 DNA sequence: TGTGCCAGCCGCCTCTACCCGGGACAGGGGACGCTTTATAGCAATCAGCCCCAGCATTTT.

The rearrangement links TRBV27 to TRBJ2-5; D not resolved. CDR3 length: 13 amino acids. V was pared by 4 bases and J by 0 bases, with 6 bases between. From germline, CDR1 is MNHEY and CDR2 SMNVEV (reference sequence). DNA of the CDR3: TGTGCCAGCAGTTCGACTCACCAAGAGACCCAGTACTTC. Protein sequence: CASSSTHQETQYF.

The chain employs TRBV30 and TRBJ2-5, with TRBD1 matching 8 bases. The CDR3 contains 17 residues. Trimming took 0 bases from V and 3 from J; bases not matched to a gene: 12. The V gene's germline CDR1 is GTSNPN and CDR2 SVGIG (reference sequence). The CDR3 sequence is CAWSVRPRTGSEETQYF. CDR3 nucleotide sequence: TGTGCCTGGAGTGTACGCCCCCGGACAGGGAGCGAAGAGACCCAGTACTTC.

The rearrangement links TRBV2 to TRBJ2-3; TRBD2 is a possible D gene (5 bases). The V gene lost 10 bases and the J gene lost 0 bases, with 17 bases spanning the gap. Looked up from germline, CDR1 is SNHLY and CDR2 is FYNNEI. The CDR3 extends over 15 amino acids. CDR3 DNA sequence: TGTGCCAACAGCCGGGGAAACCCTAGCACAGATACGCAGTATTTT. Encoded protein: CANSRGNPSTDTQYF.

The chain employs TRBV5-6 and TRBJ2-2; tentative D call: TRBD2 (5 bases). V was shortened by 5 bases and J by 4 bases, with 15 bases between the two germline ends. This CDR3 comprises 15 residues. From germline, CDR1 is SGHDT and CDR2 YYEEEE. The CDR3 bases are TGTGCCAGCAGGGTTCCGGGAAGCGGCACCGGGGAGCTGTTTTTT. Its translation is CASRVPGSGTGELFF.

The J gene is TRBJ1-2, the V gene TRBV7-2; D is unresolved. Germline CDR1 and CDR2: SGHTA and FQGNSA. V was cut by 0 bases and J by 8 bases, with 10 bases left in between. The CDR3 has 13 amino acids. The CDR3 region has the DNA TGTGCCAGCAGCTTAGCGCGGGCGGACGGCTACACCTTC. Protein: CASSLARADGYTF.

This chain links TRBV14 with TRBJ2-5; 13 bases are a match to TRBD2. Germline trimming cut 5 bases from V and 5 bases from J; bases unmatched to any gene: 8. The CDR3 covers 16 residues. CDR1 and CDR2 (germline): SGHDN, FVKESK. DNA of the CDR3: TGTGCCAGCAGCGGAGGACTAGCGGGAGTTTGGGAGACCCAGTACTTC. Residues: CASSGGLAGVWETQYF.

The rearrangement joins TRBV7-9 to TRBJ1-4; D remains ambiguous. Germline V CDR1 and CDR2: SEHNR, FQNEAQ (reference sequence). The germline V and J ends were trimmed by 2 bases and 0 bases, with 13 bases remaining between them. This CDR3 spans 17 amino acids. In DNA, the CDR3 is TGTGCCAGCAGCTTATCCCCCCTAGATGCAACTAATGAAAAACTGTTTTTT. It is translated as CASSLSPLDATNEKLFF.

This sequence joins TRBV15 and TRBJ2-1; 7 nucleotides line up with TRBD2. Germline CDR1 reads LNHNV; CDR2 reads YYDKDF (reference sequence). The junction had 16 bases not matched to a gene; V was cut back by 5 bases and J by 0 bases. This CDR3 comprises 19 residues. The CDR3 reads CATSGGLGVASSSYNEQFF. CDR3 nucleotide sequence: TGTGCCACCAGCGGTGGACTAGGCGTTGCTTCGAGCTCCTACAATGAGCAGTTCTTC.

This clone was counted only a few times. The chain carries TRBV6-1 and TRBJ2-7; D ambiguous. Germline CDR1 MNHNS, CDR2 SASEGT. V dropped 3 bases and J dropped 6 bases, with 6 bases sitting between them. CDR3 length: 11 residues. CDR3 protein: CASSDLAEQYF. For the CDR3, the DNA is TGTGCCAGCAGTGACCTGGCCGAGCAGTACTTC.

This chain joins TRBV7-8 and TRBJ1-1; possible D gene TRBD1, 6 bases. The CDR3 loop spans 18 amino acids. Trimming took 4 bases from V and 0 from J, leaving 21 bases between them. Germline lookup yields CDR1 SGHVS and CDR2 FQNEAQ. The CDR3 coding sequence is TGTGCCAGCAGCTCTAGCCCCAACAGGGCCGGCATGAACACTGAAGCTTTCTTT. It specifies CASSSSPNRAGMNTEAFF. The complete variable domain, with remaining parts taken from reference TRBV7-8 and TRBJ1-1, reads GAGVSQSPRYKVAKRGQDVALRCDPISGHVSLFWYQQALGQGPEFLTYFQNEAQLDKSGLPSDRFFAERPEGSVSTLKIQRTQQEDSAVYLCASSSSPNRAGMNTEAFFGQGTRLTVV.

The chain is built from TRBV25-1 and TRBJ2-5, with a possible D match to TRBD2 (5 bases). There are 15 residues in the CDR3. Germline V gives CDR1 MGHDK, CDR2 SYGVNS. Trimming shortened V by 4 bases and J by 1 base, and 13 bases separated the two germline ends. This CDR3 is CASSAVGSFQETQYF. The CDR3 region has the DNA TGTGCCAGCAGTGCGGTTGGGAGTTTCCAAGAGACCCAGTACTTC.

About this clone itself: The conserved phenylalanine or tryptophan is not found at the CDR3 terminus, so this likely reflects a read error. The CDR3 DNA reads TGTGCCAGCAGTTTATCAGTCGGAGGTTACGAGCAGTACCTC. Protein product: CASSLSVGGYEQYL. The V and J genes are TRBV27 and TRBJ2-7, with a possible D match to TRBD2 (5 bases). Trimming removed 0 bases at V and 4 bases at J, with 10 bases between. The germline V gene encodes CDR1 MNHEY and CDR2 SMNVEV (reference sequence). The CDR3 covers 14 residues.

A few counts support this clone. The genes are TRBV18 and TRBJ2-7; 12 bases are a match to TRBD1. From germline, CDR1 is KGHSH and CDR2 LQKENI. The CDR3 totals 16 residues. V dropped 3 bases and J dropped 5; count of bases not matched to a gene: 8. This CDR3 is CASSPRGTGGIHEQYF. The CDR3 DNA sequence: TGTGCCAGCTCACCCCGCGGGACAGGGGGCATCCACGAGCAGTACTTC.

This rearrangement joins TRBV27 to TRBJ2-7; 7 nucleotides match TRBD2. CDR3 length equals 16 residues. After removal of 5 bases from V and 6 bases from J, the junction contained 16 bases not matched to a gene. Germline V gene lookup returns CDR1 MNHEY and CDR2 SMNVEV (reference sequence). This CDR3 reads CASSPTAGLVGSEQYF. CDR3 DNA: TGTGCCAGCAGTCCCACAGCTGGACTAGTGGGCTCCGAGCAGTACTTC.